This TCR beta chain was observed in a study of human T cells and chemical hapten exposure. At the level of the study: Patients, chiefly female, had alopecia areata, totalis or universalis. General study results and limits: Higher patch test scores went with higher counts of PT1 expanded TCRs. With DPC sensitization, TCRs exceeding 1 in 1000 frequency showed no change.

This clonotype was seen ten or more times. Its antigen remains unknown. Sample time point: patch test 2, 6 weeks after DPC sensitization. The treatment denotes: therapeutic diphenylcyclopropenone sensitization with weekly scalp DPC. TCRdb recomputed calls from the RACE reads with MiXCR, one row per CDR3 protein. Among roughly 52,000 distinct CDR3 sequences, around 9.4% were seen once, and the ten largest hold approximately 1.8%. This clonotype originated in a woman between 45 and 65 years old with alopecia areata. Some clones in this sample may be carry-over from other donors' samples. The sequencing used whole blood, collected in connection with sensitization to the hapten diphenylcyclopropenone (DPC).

The CDR3 DNA reads TGTGCCAGCAGTGGGCGGACTAGCGGGGGGAGGAACATTCAGTACTTC. It encodes CASSGRTSGGRNIQYF. This chain links TRBV28 with TRBJ2-4; TRBD2 agrees at 14 bases. Germline CDR1 and CDR2: MDHEN and SYDVKM. Trimming took 5 bases from V and 7 from J; bases not matched to a gene: 7. The CDR3 is 16 amino acids.